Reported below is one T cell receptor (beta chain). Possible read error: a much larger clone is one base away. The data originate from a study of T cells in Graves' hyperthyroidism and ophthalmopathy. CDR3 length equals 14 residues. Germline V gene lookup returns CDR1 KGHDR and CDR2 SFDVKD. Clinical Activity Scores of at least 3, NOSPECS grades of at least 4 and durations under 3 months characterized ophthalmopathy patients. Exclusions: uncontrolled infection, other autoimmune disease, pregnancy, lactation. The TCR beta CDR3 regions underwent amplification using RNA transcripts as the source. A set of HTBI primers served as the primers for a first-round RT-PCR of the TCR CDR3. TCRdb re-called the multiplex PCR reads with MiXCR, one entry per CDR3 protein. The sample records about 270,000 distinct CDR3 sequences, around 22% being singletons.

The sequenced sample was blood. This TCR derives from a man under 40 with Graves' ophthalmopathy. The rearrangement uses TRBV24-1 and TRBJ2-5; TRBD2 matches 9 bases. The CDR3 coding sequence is TGTGCCGCCAGTGGCAGCGGGAGGTTGGAGACCCAGTACTTC. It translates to CAASGSGRLETQYF.